These T cell receptor beta chains were read from a single sample in a study of shared clonotypes between healthy human individuals. Clones were sequenced by immunoSEQ multiplex PCR, and TCRdb holds only the in-frame ones, with some missing. The top ten clones hold more than 0.12% of a sample with 2.5 million or so clones, roughly 92% of them seen once. Sequenced input: naive CD4+ T cells sorted from blood. These receptor sequences come from a man aged 18 to 30 in good health. Each CDR3 is given with its conserved first and last residue. The D gene is left open where the match is weak. Size tells how often a clone was seen (once, few, many) or the class of an expanded clone, and some rows leave it out.

v_call,clone_size,d_call,j_call,cdr3_aa,cdr3_nt
TRBV19,-,-,TRBJ1-5,CASSIGAQPQHF,TGTGCCAGTAGTATAGGAGCTCAGCCCCAGCATTTT
TRBV9,-,TRBD1,TRBJ2-1,CASSAQTGGLSGRTYNEQFF,TGTGCCAGCAGCGCCCAGACAGGGGGCCTATCCGGTCGGACGTACAATGAGCAGTTCTTC
TRBV5-6,-,-,TRBJ2-7,CASSLWYSYEQYF,TGTGCCAGCAGCTTGTGGTACTCCTACGAGCAGTACTTC
TRBV9,-,-,TRBJ1-2,CASSPGQFPYYGYTF,TGTGCCAGCAGCCCCGGGCAGTTCCCTTATTATGGCTACACCTTC
TRBV5-6,-,-,TRBJ1-2,CASSLEGSYGYTF,TGTGCCAGCAGCTTGGAGGGGTCGTATGGCTACACCTTC
TRBV7-2,-,TRBD2,TRBJ2-7,CASSRDLTGASGDTYEQYF,TGTGCCAGCAGCCGCGATTTAACCGGGGCTAGCGGGGATACCTACGAGCAGTACTTC
TRBV28,-,TRBD1,TRBJ2-5,CASSAGGQGEETQYF,TGTGCCAGCAGTGCCGGAGGACAGGGCGAAGAGACCCAGTACTTC
TRBV7-2,once,TRBD1,TRBJ2-2,CASSSIRDRNTGELFF,TGTGCCAGCAGCTCAATCCGGGACAGGAACACCGGGGAGCTGTTTTTT
TRBV2,-,-,TRBJ1-1,CASSPLTGNTEAFF,TGTGCCAGCAGTCCACTGACAGGGAACACTGAAGCTTTCTTT
TRBV6-1,-,-,TRBJ2-7,CASSELVGKAAQYF,TGTGCCAGCAGTGAACTTGTAGGAAAGGCAGCGCAGTACTTC
TRBV6-5,-,-,TRBJ2-7,CASSYAGEGYEQYF,TGTGCCAGCAGTTACGCAGGGGAGGGCTACGAGCAGTACTTC
TRBV6-5,once,TRBD1,TRBJ1-2,CASRKDRGGYTF,TGTGCCAGCAGGAAAGACAGGGGCGGCTACACCTTC
TRBV6-5,-,-,TRBJ2-7,CASRDSYEQYF,TGTGCCAGCAGGGACTCCTACGAGCAGTACTTC
TRBV7-2,-,TRBD2,TRBJ2-1,CASSRLAGGRNEQFF,TGTGCCAGCAGCCGACTAGCGGGAGGCCGCAATGAGCAGTTCTTC
TRBV5-1,once,TRBD1,TRBJ2-5,CASSPDDRAETQYF,TGCGCCAGCAGCCCGGACGACAGGGCAGAGACCCAGTACTTC
TRBV15,-,-,TRBJ1-4,CATSRDSEKLFF,TGTGCCACCAGCAGAGATTCGGAAAAACTGTTTTTT
TRBV6-5,-,TRBD1,TRBJ1-5,CASSLDRGQPQHF,TGTGCCAGCAGTTTAGACAGGGGGCAGCCCCAGCATTTT
TRBV5-1,-,-,TRBJ2-5,CASSLGLTDQETQYF,TGCGCCAGCAGCTTGGGTCTGACAGACCAAGAGACCCAGTACTTC
TRBV27,-,-,TRBJ2-3,CASGVGTDTQYF,TGTGCCAGTGGGGTTGGTACGGATACGCAGTATTTT
TRBV2,-,-,TRBJ1-4,CASSSDSGATNEKLFF,TGTGCCAGCAGTTCCGATTCAGGGGCAACTAATGAAAAACTGTTTTTT
TRBV18,once,TRBD2,TRBJ2-3,CASSPASGGSDTQYF,TGTGCCAGCTCACCAGCTAGCGGGGGTTCTGATACGCAGTATTTT